These 5 T cell receptor beta chains originate from one sample sequenced in a study of T cells in Graves' hyperthyroidism and ophthalmopathy. RNA transcripts yielded amplified TCR beta CDR3 regions. During a first-round RT-PCR of the TCR CDR3, the HTBI primer set was used. In TCRdb, the multiplex PCR reads were re-called with MiXCR into one record per CDR3 protein. The sample lists 450,000 to 550,000 distinct CDR3 sequences, about 24% occurring once. The specimen was blood. These receptors came from a young woman with Graves' ophthalmopathy.

This clonotype appeared many times. This chain joins TRBV28 and TRBJ1-5; weak D call: TRBD1 (6 bases). CDR1 and CDR2 (germline): MDHEN, SYDVKM. Trimming took off 9 bases at V and 2 bases at J, with 14 bases between the two ends. This CDR3 region has 14 residues. CDR3 nucleotide sequence: TGTGCCAGTACCAGGGGTTGGGGCAATCAGCCCCAGCATTTT. It yields the protein CASTRGWGNQPQHF.

This clonotype has at least ten counts. This sequence joins TRBV20-1 and TRBJ2-4; 8 bases match TRBD1. Losses at the gene ends were 3 bases for V and 1 base for J; bases not matched to a gene: 5. This CDR3 is 15 amino acids long. Germline CDR1 DFQATT, CDR2 SNEGSKA (reference sequence). This chain's CDR3 is CSASPRQGAKNIQYF. The CDR3 DNA reads as TGCAGTGCTAGCCCCCGACAGGGGGCCAAAAACATTCAGTACTTC.

V and J are TRBV15 and TRBJ2-2; D remains ambiguous. Germline loops: CDR1 LNHNV, CDR2 YYDKDF (reference sequence). Trimming pared 1 base from V and 5 bases from J, leaving 17 bases between. The CDR3 loop spans 17 amino acids. The CDR3, as DNA: TGTGCCACCAGCAGAGGCCTTGGAACCTTAGCTACCGGGGAGCTGTTTTTT. Amino acids: CATSRGLGTLATGELFF.

This clonotype was seen ten or more times. J is TRBJ1-1 and V is TRBV7-3; D possibly corresponds to TRBD1 (6 bases). The germline CDR1 and CDR2 sequences are SGHTA and FQGTGA. The CDR3 sequence is 13 residues long. Trimming pared 9 bases from V and 1 base from J, leaving 12 bases between. The CDR3 DNA follows: TGTGCCAGTGGCGAGACAGGGAACACTGAAGCTTTCTTT. This translates into CASGETGNTEAFF.

This clonotype was counted ten times or more. The V gene is TRBV5-1, the J gene TRBJ2-6; a weak D match, TRBD1 (5 bases). V was clipped by 3 bases and J by 8 bases, with 15 bases between them. Germline V CDR1 and CDR2: SGHRS, YFSETQ. The CDR3 runs to 15 residues. CDR3 sequence reads: CASSYLGPGTNVLTF. CDR3 DNA: TGCGCCAGCAGCTACTTAGGCCCAGGGACCAACGTCCTGACTTTC.